One and the same sample provided the 24 T cell receptor beta chains below, sequenced in a study of cytomegalovirus exposure and HLA in healthy donors. The primer mix had 60 Vbeta and 13 Jbeta primers. Using immunoSEQ multiplex PCR, the repertoire was profiled, and TCRdb retains in-frame clones only, with some absent. Among more than 100,000 clones listed, roughly 70% were seen once. The source material was PBMCs. These receptors came from a woman aged 40 to 49 in good health and CMV-seronegative.

V usage is TRBV19 and J usage is TRBJ1-5, with 9 bases that match TRBD1. From germline, CDR1 is LNHDA and CDR2 SQIVND (reference sequence). This CDR3 comprises 14 residues. With V trimmed by 5 bases and J by 6 bases, 5 bases remained unmatched. CDR3 loop: CASSLMTGGQPQHF. The CDR3 nucleotides read TGTGCCAGTAGTCTCATGACAGGGGGTCAGCCCCAGCATTTT.

The chain combines TRBV11-2 with TRBJ1-2; D ambiguous. The V end was cut by 0 bases, the J end by 8 bases, with 13 bases between. The germline gives CDR1 SGHAT, CDR2 FQNNGV. This CDR3 has 14 residues. This CDR3 reads CASSLDLEAAGYTF. The CDR3 DNA reads as TGTGCCAGCAGCTTAGATTTGGAGGCAGCCGGCTACACCTTC. The full variable domain, in which reference TRBV11-2 and TRBJ1-2 provide the parts outside the CDR3, is EAGVAQSPRYKIIEKRQSVAFWCNPISGHATLYWYQQILGQGPKLLIQFQNNGVVDDSQLPKDRFSAERLKGVDSTLKIQPAKLEDSAVYLCASSLDLEAAGYTFGSGTRLTVV.

The chain employs TRBV6-5 and TRBJ2-7; weak D call: TRBD2 (6 bases). This CDR3 comprises 15 residues. The V gene lost 0 bases and the J gene lost 7 bases, with 16 bases spanning the gap. Germline CDR1 reads MNHEY; CDR2 reads SVGAGI. CDR3 residues: CASSYSSGRGGEQYF. The CDR3 nucleotides read TGTGCCAGCAGTTACTCGTCGGGGCGGGGCGGGGAGCAGTACTTC.

The chain has TRBV19 and TRBJ1-2; the match to TRBD1 covers 7 bases. The germline gives CDR1 LNHDA, CDR2 SQIVND (reference sequence). This CDR3 has 14 residues. V was clipped by 6 bases and J by 3 bases; unmatched bases: 7. The CDR3 loop is CASRTGQSDYGYTF. The CDR3 region has the DNA TGTGCCAGTAGAACGGGACAGTCTGACTATGGCTACACCTTC.

This chain connects TRBV7-3 to TRBJ2-7; 8 bases agree with TRBD1. The V gene end was trimmed by 5 bases and the J gene end by 5 bases; junction bases not matched to a gene: 5. The CDR3 is 13 amino acids. The germline gives CDR1 SGHTA, CDR2 FQGTGA. The CDR3, as DNA: TGTGCCAGCAGCGCCGACAGGGGCCACGAGCAGTACTTC. This encodes CASSADRGHEQYF.

V and J are TRBV9 and TRBJ2-2, with 7 positions matching TRBD1. This CDR3 has 14 residues. The germline CDR1 and CDR2 sequences are SGDLS and YYNGEE. Trimming cost V 4 bases and J 3 bases; bases outside gene matches: 3. The CDR3 protein is CASSPGQYTGELFF. CDR3 nucleotide sequence: TGTGCCAGCAGCCCGGGACAGTACACCGGGGAGCTGTTTTTT.

The chain combines TRBV7-2 with TRBJ2-1; 13 bases align to TRBD2. J gave up 10 bases and V 2 bases, and 8 bases lay outside the gene matches. CDR3 size: 16 residues. In germline, CDR1 is SGHTA, CDR2 FQGNSA. The CDR3: CASSLWASGLAGEQFF. The CDR3 nucleotides are TGTGCCAGCAGCTTATGGGCCTCGGGACTAGCGGGAGAGCAGTTCTTC.

This chain uses TRBV4-2 with TRBJ2-1, with TRBD2 as a possible D gene (5 bases). Germline V gene sequence: CDR1 LGHNA, CDR2 YNFKEQ. Between the trimmed V and J ends, which lost 1 base and 2 bases, there was a span of 12 bases. The length of the CDR3 is 16 residues. This chain's CDR3 is CASSQGVSATYNEQFF. The CDR3 DNA is TGTGCCAGCAGCCAAGGGGTTAGCGCTACCTACAATGAGCAGTTCTTC.

The gene calls are TRBV19 and TRBJ1-3, with TRBD1 matching over 7 bases. The germline V gene has CDR1 LNHDA and CDR2 SQIVND (reference sequence). The CDR3 consists of 14 residues. Trimming took 9 bases from V and 0 from J; bases not matched to a gene: 5. CDR3 residues: CASDRVGSGNTIYF. DNA for the CDR3: TGTGCCAGCGACAGGGTGGGCTCTGGAAACACCATATATTTT.

In DNA, the CDR3 is TGTGCCAGCAGTGAATCGAGCGGGGGACCCGATACGCAGTATTTT. Translation gives CASSESSGGPDTQYF. The chain links TRBV6-1 to TRBJ2-3; 8 bases are shared with TRBD2. The V gene's germline CDR1 is MNHNS and CDR2 SASEGT. The CDR3 runs 15 residues. V trimming: 2 bases; J trimming: 6 bases; junction bases outside the gene matches: 7.

The CDR3 DNA follows: TGTGCCAGCAGCGCCCTACTAGCCGGGGAGCTGTTTTTT. Translating gives CASSALLAGELFF. The rearrangement uses TRBV7-3 and TRBJ2-2, with D tentatively TRBD2 (5 bases). V was shortened by 5 bases and J by 6 bases, with 10 bases between the two germline ends. Germline CDR1 is SGHTA and CDR2 is FQGTGA. The CDR3 has 13 amino acids.

The chain has TRBV4-1 and TRBJ2-5; 7 nucleotides align to TRBD1. The germline CDR1 and CDR2 sequences are MGHRA and YSYEKL. The CDR3 has 17 residues. With V trimmed by 1 base and J by 13 bases, 21 bases remained unmatched. The chain's CDR3 is CASSQVEATGPMGVRYF. CDR3 bases: TGCGCCAGCAGCCAAGTAGAGGCGACAGGGCCTATGGGAGTTCGGTACTTC.

In this sample, this clone turned up a few times. The chain is built from TRBV30 and TRBJ1-6, with 7 positions matching TRBD1. Germline V gene lookup returns CDR1 GTSNPN and CDR2 SVGIG (reference sequence). With V trimmed by 4 bases and J by 12 bases, 9 bases remained unmatched. The CDR3 covers 13 residues. The CDR3 DNA is TGTGCCTGGAATAAGGGGACAGACAGACCCCTCCACTTT. It encodes CAWNKGTDRPLHF.

The chain carries TRBV5-6 and TRBJ2-1; TRBD2 aligns across 7 bases. V was pared by 0 bases and J by 5 bases, with 5 bases of the junction left unmatched. From germline, CDR1 is SGHDT and CDR2 YYEEEE. The CDR3 is 15 amino acids. The CDR3 loop is CASSLEQRGNNEQFF. The CDR3 DNA follows: TGTGCCAGCAGCTTGGAGCAGCGGGGCAACAATGAGCAGTTCTTC.

The chain is built from TRBV2 and TRBJ2-2; D not certain. Germline V gene lookup returns CDR1 SNHLY and CDR2 FYNNEI. The CDR3 is 12 amino acids. Between the trimmed V and J ends, which lost 5 bases and 2 bases, there was a span of 3 bases. CDR3 bases: TGTGCCAGCAGTATAAACACCGGGGAGCTGTTTTTT. Translated, it gives CASSINTGELFF.

This clone was detected a few times. The chain has TRBV27 and TRBJ1-2; no clear D. V was cut by 0 bases and J by 0 bases, with 8 bases left in between. The CDR3 is 15 amino acids. Germline lookup yields CDR1 MNHEY and CDR2 SMNVEV (reference sequence). CDR3 nucleotides: TGTGCCAGCAGTTTATCAGGACTAACTAACTATGGCTACACCTTC. This sequence encodes CASSLSGLTNYGYTF.

With respect to this clone: One end of the junction varies from germline; a read error may be responsible. This rearrangement joins TRBV7-7 to TRBJ2-7; 8 nucleotides align to TRBD1. The CDR3 has 15 residues. CDR1 and CDR2 (germline): SSHAT, FNYEAQ (reference sequence). Here the CDR3 reads CASSLAQGASYEQYF. DNA of the CDR3: TGTGCTAGCAGCTTAGCGCAGGGGGCCTCCTACGAGCAGTACTTC.

The CDR3 here is CASRGQGVFTEAFF. CDR3 coding DNA: TGTGCCAGCAGGGGACAGGGGGTATTCACTGAAGCTTTCTTT. This chain connects TRBV28 to TRBJ1-1; 11 positions agree with TRBD1. The CDR3 sequence is 14 residues long. The V segment lost 6 bases and the J segment 4 bases; nucleotides outside the gene matches: 4. Germline V gene lookup returns CDR1 MDHEN and CDR2 SYDVKM.

The chain links TRBV19 to TRBJ1-1; 7 bases agree with TRBD1. V dropped 4 bases and J dropped 4; count of bases not matched to a gene: 9. The length of the CDR3 is 15 residues. CDR1 and CDR2 (germline): LNHDA, SQIVND (reference sequence). The CDR3 loop reads CASSSNPGGGTEAFF. In DNA form, the CDR3 reads TGTGCCAGTAGTAGCAATCCAGGGGGAGGCACTGAAGCTTTCTTT.

This clone came up once. The genes are TRBV4-3 and TRBJ2-7; TRBD2 matches 8 bases. Germline CDR1 and CDR2: LGHNA and YSLEER. Trimming at V came to 1 base and at J to 5 bases, leaving 19 bases not matched to a gene. This CDR3 comprises 19 residues. The CDR3 DNA reads TGCGCCAGCAGCCAAGCGGTCCGGGGGGGTACCGGGACGACGGACGAGCAGTACTTC. This codes for CASSQAVRGGTGTTDEQYF.

The chain links TRBV5-1 to TRBJ2-2; TRBD2 matches 9 bases. Germline V CDR1 and CDR2: SGHRS, YFSETQ. V shed 3 bases and J 8 bases; nucleotides not matched to a gene: 8. The CDR3 has 15 amino acids. The CDR3 DNA reads as TGCGCCAGCAGCTCTGGTGTAGCGGGAGTAGGGGAGCTGTTTTTT. Its protein is CASSSGVAGVGELFF.

The chain combines TRBV6-6 with TRBJ1-5; TRBD1 matches at 9 bases. J gave up 9 bases and V 6 bases, and 6 bases lay outside the gene matches. Germline lookup yields CDR1 MNHNY and CDR2 SVGAGI (reference sequence). The CDR3 totals 13 residues. CDR3 DNA: TGTGCCAGCAGGACGGACAGGGGTACGCCCCAGCATTTT. This gives the protein CASRTDRGTPQHF.

This clone was recorded only once. The J gene is TRBJ1-5, the V gene TRBV5-4; TRBD1 aligns across 8 bases. V lost 4 bases and J lost 8; bases outside the gene matches: 8. Germline V gene sequence: CDR1 SGHNT, CDR2 YYREEE (reference sequence). This CDR3 contains 14 residues. The CDR3 protein is CASSLGQGTEPQHF. The CDR3 DNA follows: TGTGCCAGCAGCCTAGGACAGGGTACGGAGCCCCAGCATTTT.

This clone was seen a handful of times. The V call is TRBV7-2, the J call TRBJ2-3, with 10 bases identical to TRBD2. This CDR3 spans 17 amino acids. Germline assignment: CDR1 SGHTA and CDR2 FQGNSA. J was trimmed by 3 bases and V by 4 bases; bases with no gene match: 10. CDR3 coding DNA: TGTGCCAGCAGCTCATACCTTCTAGCGGGGGTGACAGATACGCAGTATTTT. Its protein product is CASSSYLLAGVTDTQYF.